This is a list of T cell receptor beta chains from one sample in a study of response to subunit inactivated influenza vaccine. TCRdb recomputed calls from the RT-PCR reads with MiXCR, one row per CDR3 protein. The sample records about 300,000 distinct CDR3 sequences, 20% to 25% being singletons. This specimen was PBMCs from blood, taken about 19 months after vaccination. These receptors all stem from a man between 50 and 75 years old who received an inactivated influenza vaccine. The CDR3 runs from the conserved cysteine through the conserved F or W. D genes are given only for firm matches. Clone size is given for some rows only: seen once, a few or many times, or a class if the clone is expanded.

d_call j_call cdr3_length clone_size v_call cdr3_aa cdr3_nt
. TRBJ1-2 14 few TRBV6-5 CASSYRDRNYGYTF TGTGCCAGCAGTTACCGAGACAGGAACTATGGCTACACCTTC
. TRBJ2-7 14 . TRBV29-1 CSVAGRQGKNEQYF TGCAGCGTTGCAGGCCGGCAGGGGAAGAACGAGCAGTACTTC
. TRBJ1-1 17 few TRBV7-9 CASSLGLANYMNTEAFF TGTGCCAGCAGCCTAGGTCTCGCGAATTACATGAACACTGAAGCTTTCTTT
TRBD2 TRBJ2-3 16 few TRBV5-1 CASSLELAGSTDTQYF TGCGCCAGCAGCTTGGAACTAGCGGGGTCCACAGATACGCAGTATTTT
TRBD1 TRBJ2-1 14 . TRBV12-3/TRBV12-4 CATSWTGNLNEQFF TGTGCCACCAGTTGGACAGGGAATTTAAATGAGCAGTTCTTC
. TRBJ2-7 13 few TRBV12-3/TRBV12-4 CASSLDSLYEQYF TGTGCCAGCAGTCTAGACAGTCTCTACGAGCAGTACTTC
. TRBJ2-5 13 . TRBV20-1 CSAGRGKGETQYF TGCAGTGCCGGTCGGGGGAAAGGAGAGACCCAGTACTTC
. TRBJ1-5 16 many TRBV6-2/TRBV6-3 CASSYVEGQVNQPQHF TGTGCCAGCAGTTACGTTGAGGGGCAGGTAAACCAGCCCCAGCATTTT
. TRBJ2-7 13 few TRBV7-2 CASSLRGVNEQYF TGTGCCAGCAGCCTCAGAGGCGTAAACGAGCAGTACTTC
. TRBJ1-2 14 . TRBV30 CAWISGWPFSGYTF TGTGCCTGGATATCCGGGTGGCCTTTCTCTGGCTACACCTTC
. TRBJ1-6 15 few TRBV3-1 CASSHSGRKNSPLHF TGTGCCAGCAGCCATTCGGGACGGAAGAATTCACCCCTCCACTTT
. TRBJ2-1 12 . TRBV7-2 CASSLLAPKRTF TGTGCCAGCAGCTTACTAGCGCCTAAACGAACCTTC
. TRBJ2-3 12 few TRBV20-1 CSVAVGTDTQYF TGCAGTGTGGCGGTAGGCACAGATACGCAGTATTTT
. TRBJ2-2 14 . TRBV20-1 CSAPVGGFTGELFF TGCAGTGCTCCCGTTGGGGGGTTCACCGGGGAGCTGTTTTTT
. TRBJ1-1 13 many TRBV5-1 CASSDSQKTEAFF TGCGCCAGCAGCGACTCTCAGAAGACTGAAGCTTTCTTT
. TRBJ2-5 13 . TRBV7-9 CASSSYPQETQYF TGTGCCAGCAGCTCATACCCCCAAGAGACCCAGTACTTC
. TRBJ2-5 15 . TRBV3-1 CASSHKTWYQETQYF TGTGCCAGCAGCCACAAGACCTGGTACCAAGAGACCCAGTACTTC
TRBD1 TRBJ2-7 15 . TRBV4-2 CASSQDSGTAYEQYF TGTGCCAGCAGCCAAGATTCCGGGACAGCATACGAGCAGTACTTC
TRBD1 TRBJ1-2 18 few TRBV5-1 CASSRGGFDTSTSYGYTF TGCGCCAGCAGCAGAGGGGGCTTCGATACTTCTACAAGCTATGGCTACACCTTC
. TRBJ2-5 14 few TRBV9 CASSVVSTDGTQYF TGTGCCAGCAGCGTAGTTTCTACCGATGGGACCCAGTACTTC
. TRBJ1-1 12 . TRBV7-9 CASTWTGTEAFF TGTGCCAGCACCTGGACGGGAACTGAAGCTTTCTTT
. TRBJ1-5 16 few TRBV12-3/TRBV12-4 CASSFGAAYSNQPQHF TGTGCCAGCAGTTTTGGGGCGGCTTATAGCAATCAGCCCCAGCATTTT
. TRBJ1-1 12 few TRBV5-7 CASSPGIPEAFF TGTGCCAGCAGCCCGGGGATCCCTGAAGCTTTCTTT
. TRBJ2-2 14 . TRBV5-1 CASSWGGDTGELFF TGCGCCAGCAGCTGGGGCGGGGACACCGGGGAGCTGTTTTTT
. TRBJ1-5 13 few TRBV24-1 CATSETTKQPQHF TGTGCCACCAGTGAAACTACAAAGCAGCCCCAGCATTTT
TRBD1 TRBJ1-6 18 . TRBV5-6 CASSLAQRQGGSQSPLHF TGTGCCAGCAGCTTGGCCCAAAGACAGGGGGGTTCTCAATCACCCCTCCACTTT
TRBD1 TRBJ1-1 14 . TRBV19 CASRRGTDNTEAFF TGTGCCAGTAGGAGGGGGACAGATAACACTGAAGCTTTCTTT
. TRBJ2-3 13 . TRBV5-1 CASSLDERGTQYF TGCGCCAGCAGCTTGGATGAGCGCGGAACGCAGTATTTT
. TRBJ2-1 17 . TRBV7-8 CASSPGRLPNLYNEQFF TGTGCCAGCAGCCCAGGTCGCCTACCCAACCTTTACAATGAGCAGTTCTTC
. TRBJ2-7 12 . TRBV3-1 CASSQVWNEQYF TGTGCCAGCAGCCAAGTGTGGAACGAGCAGTACTTC
TRBD1 TRBJ1-5 16 . TRBV5-5 CASKGGQGTSNQPQHF TGTGCCAGCAAAGGGGGACAGGGAACCTCCAATCAGCCCCAGCATTTT
TRBD1 TRBJ1-5 16 few TRBV5-3 CARSCVRTGANQPQHF TGTGCCAGAAGCTGCGTTAGGACAGGGGCAAATCAGCCCCAGCATTTT
TRBD2 TRBJ2-3 18 . TRBV10-3 CAISEHGTSGGSTDTQYF TGTGCCATCAGTGAACATGGGACTAGCGGGGGAAGCACAGATACGCAGTATTTT
TRBD1 TRBJ2-2 17 . TRBV4-3 CAGSQKTGGTNTGELFF TGCGCCGGCAGCCAGAAAACAGGGGGCACGAACACCGGGGAGCTGTTTTTT
TRBD1 TRBJ1-2 15 few TRBV7-2 CASSFGDSAIYGYTF TGTGCCAGCAGCTTTGGGGACAGCGCTATCTATGGCTACACCTTC
. TRBJ2-5 15 few TRBV5-1 CASSLGGEIQETQYF TGCGCCAGCAGCTTGGGAGGGGAAATCCAAGAGACCCAGTACTTC
TRBD2 TRBJ2-7 14 few TRBV12-3/TRBV12-4 CASSLNPAGYEQYF TGTGCCAGCAGTTTAAATCCAGCGGGATACGAGCAGTACTTC
TRBD1 TRBJ2-1 13 few TRBV5-1 CASSTEGAYEQFF TGCGCCAGCAGCACAGAGGGGGCCTATGAGCAGTTCTTC
TRBD1 TRBJ1-5 14 few TRBV20-1 CSARGLQGNQPQHF TGCAGTGCTAGGGGGCTACAGGGGAATCAGCCCCAGCATTTT
. TRBJ1-2 15 many TRBV20-1 CSARAPDAGGWGYTF TGCAGTGCTAGAGCCCCCGACGCGGGGGGCTGGGGCTACACCTTC
. TRBJ2-7 13 . TRBV29-1 CSVGTHMGYEQYF TGCAGCGTTGGGACTCATATGGGCTACGAGCAGTACTTC
TRBD1 TRBJ1-1 15 . TRBV28 CASSFGSGGRTEAFF TGTGCCAGCAGTTTTGGGTCAGGGGGTAGGACTGAAGCTTTCTTT
. TRBJ1-6 14 few TRBV6-2/TRBV6-3 CASSLRDGNSPLHF TGTGCCAGCAGTTTGAGGGACGGAAATTCACCCCTCCACTTT
TRBD1 TRBJ1-1 12 many TRBV7-2 CASSHRTGEAFF TGTGCCAGCAGCCACCGGACAGGTGAAGCTTTCTTT
TRBD1 TRBJ1-5 13 many TRBV19 CASRATGQQPQHF TGTGCCAGTAGGGCGACAGGGCAGCAGCCCCAGCATTTT
TRBD1 TRBJ2-3 14 once TRBV28 CASSHRGRQDTQYF TGTGCCAGCAGCCACAGGGGGCGTCAAGATACGCAGTATTTT
. TRBJ1-4 15 many TRBV28 CASSHGRNPNEKLFF TGTGCCAGCAGTCACGGACGGAATCCTAATGAAAAACTGTTTTTT
. TRBJ1-1 15 many TRBV7-9 CASSLGGRGYTEAFF TGTGCCAGCAGCCTGGGGGGGCGGGGATACACTGAAGCTTTCTTT
. TRBJ2-3 14 . TRBV28 CASSSPSGTDTQYF TGTGCCAGCAGTTCGCCTTCTGGCACAGATACGCAGTATTTT
TRBD2 TRBJ2-6 15 few TRBV6-5 CASSSLASGANVLTF TGTGCCAGCAGTTCACTAGCGAGTGGGGCCAACGTCCTGACTTTC
. TRBJ1-5 14 many TRBV5-6 CASSLVGPNQPQHF TGTGCCAGCAGCTTGGTGGGGCCCAATCAGCCCCAGCATTTT
. TRBJ1-6 14 many TRBV7-2 CASTLSAVNSPLHF TGTGCCAGCACCCTCTCGGCAGTTAATTCACCCCTCCACTTT
. TRBJ1-1 14 . TRBV10-2 CASSESGHFHEAFF TGCGCCAGCAGTGAGTCGGGGCACTTTCATGAAGCTTTCTTT
. TRBJ1-3 12 . TRBV7-9 CASSPQSPGPYF TGTGCCAGCAGCCCCCAGTCCCCAGGTCCATATTTT
TRBD1 TRBJ2-1 12 . TRBV24-1 CATSDYGTAPIF TGTGCCACCAGTGACTACGGGACAGCCCCGATCTTC
. TRBJ1-1 13 . TRBV4-1 CASSQAVNTEAFF TGCGCCAGCAGCCAGGCAGTGAACACTGAAGCTTTCTTT
. TRBJ1-1 13 . TRBV6-2/TRBV6-3 CASSYTSNTEAFF TGTGCCAGCAGTTACACCTCGAACACTGAAGCTTTCTTT